These 18 T cell receptor beta chains were all obtained from the same sample, sequenced in a study of CD8+ T cells in alopecia areata (dated by TCRdb to 2016 to 2019). According to the study, the label for this sample's time point signals: baseline before oral tofacitinib. The receptor library was made with the immunoSEQ multiplex PCR assay. RNA was extracted from all samples and reverse transcribed into cDNA, which served as template for TCR sequencing. TCRdb re-hosts the immuneACCESS table, in-frame sequences only. Its copies lack some clones; in the studies checked, an unresolved V gene accounts for under half of them, and the cause for the rest is not known. The sample table lists some 170,000 clones, roughly 59% of them with a count of one. Together, the top ten hold 1.7% of the sample. The sequencing used CD4+ T cells sorted from blood, collected at week 0. These TCRs come from a human donor with alopecia areata.

The V and J genes are TRBV5-1 and TRBJ2-7; TRBD1 matches 8 bases. V shed 3 bases, J shed 3 bases, and the junction held 5 bases outside the gene matches. CDR1 and CDR2 from the germline V gene are SGHRS and YFSETQ. The CDR3 loop spans 14 amino acids. Here the CDR3 reads CASSWEGQGYEQYF. The CDR3 bases are TGCGCCAGCAGCTGGGAAGGACAGGGCTACGAGCAGTACTTC.

This sequence joins TRBV15 and TRBJ2-3; tentative D call: TRBD2 (5 bases). The CDR3 length is 17 residues. Deletions cut 1 base from V and 1 base from J, with 15 bases between. Germline lookup yields CDR1 LNHNV and CDR2 YYDKDF (reference sequence). The CDR3, as DNA: TGTGCCACCAGCAGAGTCGATTTTGGCGGGCGCACAGATACGCAGTATTTT. It encodes CATSRVDFGGRTDTQYF.

This clone has only one observation. The chain carries TRBV5-1 and TRBJ2-5; D may correspond to TRBD1 or TRBD2 (5 bases each). The CDR3 has 14 residues. Trimming stripped 0 bases from V and 1 base from J, with 7 bases between. CDR1 is SGHRS, CDR2 YFSETQ, per germline. CDR3 amino acids: CASSLGGSQETQYF. For the CDR3, the DNA is TGCGCCAGCAGCTTGGGGGGGTCCCAAGAGACCCAGTACTTC.

The genes are TRBV5-6 and TRBJ2-7; possible D gene TRBD1, 6 bases. There are 14 residues in the CDR3. Trimming took 1 base from V and 3 from J, leaving 11 bases between them. Germline CDR1 is SGHDT and CDR2 is YYEEEE. Here the CDR3 reads CASSLYRVSYEQYF. CDR3 coding DNA: TGTGCCAGCAGCTTGTACAGGGTGAGCTACGAGCAGTACTTC.

The genes are TRBV11-1 and TRBJ1-1; no clear D. V lost 4 bases, J lost 1 base, and 10 bases lay in between. CDR3 length equals 14 residues. Germline loops: CDR1 SGHAT, CDR2 FQDESV (reference sequence). Here the CDR3 DNA reads TGTGCCAGCAGCTCCCGACCCCCGAACACTGAAGCTTTCTTT. Translated: CASSSRPPNTEAFF.

CDR3 nucleotide sequence: TGCGCCAGCAGCTCGGGACTAGCGGGACCCACAGATACGCAGTATTTT. Protein product: CASSSGLAGPTDTQYF. V is TRBV5-1 and J is TRBJ2-3; 13 nucleotides line up with TRBD2. In germline, CDR1 is SGHRS, CDR2 YFSETQ. Unmatched junction bases numbered 3, after V lost 3 bases and J lost 2 bases. This CDR3 comprises 16 residues.

The J gene is TRBJ2-5, the V gene TRBV29-1; no reliable D call. CDR3 length equals 13 residues. Germline V gene sequence: CDR1 SQVTM, CDR2 ANQGSEA. Trimming stripped 6 bases from V and 3 bases from J, with 14 bases between. This CDR3 reads CSVSGDPKETQYF. As DNA, the CDR3 is TGCAGCGTGTCGGGCGACCCGAAAGAGACCCAGTACTTC.

V gene TRBV4-2 combines with J gene TRBJ2-3; D gene ambiguous. Trimming cost V 0 bases and J 6 bases, with 16 bases left between them. The CDR3 extends over 16 amino acids. From germline, CDR1 is LGHNA and CDR2 YNFKEQ. The CDR3 nucleotides read TGTGCCAGCAGCCAAGATCCGGGCTCCCAGGCGGATACGCAGTATTTT. It codes for CASSQDPGSQADTQYF.

The chain links TRBV4-3 to TRBJ2-1; 8 bases fit TRBD1. This CDR3 comprises 15 residues. Germline V gives CDR1 LGHNA, CDR2 YSLEER. V dropped 1 base and J dropped 7; count of bases not matched to a gene: 6. The CDR3: CASSQGGQGSNEQFF. CDR3 coding DNA: TGCGCCAGCAGCCAAGGAGGACAGGGCAGTAATGAGCAGTTCTTC.

This sequence joins TRBV5-1 and TRBJ1-2; D ambiguous. The germline V gene encodes CDR1 SGHRS and CDR2 YFSETQ. The V end lost 0 bases, the J end lost 3 bases, and 9 bases lay between the germline ends. CDR3 length equals 14 residues. CDR3 amino acids: CASSLGSGDYGYTF. CDR3 bases: TGCGCCAGCAGCTTGGGAAGCGGGGACTATGGCTACACCTTC.

The rearrangement uses TRBV6-4 and TRBJ1-6; no firm D call. Trimming stripped 8 bases from V and 8 bases from J, with 13 bases between. Per germline, CDR1 MRHNA and CDR2 SNTAGT. The CDR3 is made up of 13 amino acids. CDR3 in amino acids: CASSSSLDSPLHF. CDR3 in DNA: TGTGCCAGCTCCTCCAGCCTGGATTCACCCCTCCACTTT.

This chain uses TRBV4-3 with TRBJ2-1, with D possibly being TRBD2 (5 bases). Germline V lookup: CDR1 LGHNA, CDR2 YSLEER. The CDR3 runs 15 residues. The V end lost 0 bases, the J end lost 5 bases, and 11 bases lay between the germline ends. For the CDR3, the DNA is TGCGCCAGCAGCCAAGAAGGGCCCGGGGACAATGAGCAGTTCTTC. Its translation is CASSQEGPGDNEQFF.

J is TRBJ1-1 and V is TRBV4-3; D call uncertain. The germline V and J ends were trimmed by 0 bases and 1 base, with 12 bases remaining between them. The germline gives CDR1 LGHNA, CDR2 YSLEER. The CDR3 has 16 amino acids. The CDR3 region has the DNA TGCGCCAGCAGCCAAGATAGCGGCAGATGGAACACTGAAGCTTTCTTT. Translated, it gives CASSQDSGRWNTEAFF.

The chain couples TRBV10-3 to TRBJ2-7, with D unresolved. This CDR3 has 13 residues. Germline assignment: CDR1 ENHRY and CDR2 SYGVKD. Trimming removed 0 bases at V and 6 bases at J, with 9 bases between. CDR3 sequence: CAISESGSIEQYF. CDR3 nucleotides: TGTGCCATCAGTGAGTCGGGTAGCATCGAGCAGTACTTC.

This clone was counted at least ten times. The J gene is TRBJ2-7, the V gene TRBV7-9, with D tentatively TRBD2 (6 bases). Per the germline V gene, CDR1 is SEHNR and CDR2 is FQNEAQ (reference sequence). This CDR3 region has 13 residues. The V end was cut by 5 bases, the J end by 5 bases, with 13 bases between. CDR3 in amino acids: CASSPRRDHEQYF. CDR3 DNA: TGTGCCAGCAGCCCCCGGCGGGACCACGAGCAGTACTTC.

The rearrangement joins TRBV18 to TRBJ2-6; weak D call: TRBD1 (5 bases). V was clipped by 1 base and J by 3 bases, with 10 bases between them. The CDR3 contains 16 residues. Germline V CDR1 and CDR2: KGHSH, LQKENI. The DNA for the CDR3 is TGTGCCAGCTCACCACTCCAGGGCGGTGGGGCCAACGTCCTGACTTTC. Encoded protein: CASSPLQGGGANVLTF. Combining the CDR3 with reference TRBV18 and TRBJ2-6 gives the whole variable domain NAGVMQNPRHLVRRRGQEARLRCSPMKGHSHVYWYRQLPEEGLKFMVYLQKENIIDESGMPKERFSAEFPKEGPSILRIQQVVRGDSAAYFCASSPLQGGGANVLTFGAGSRLTVL.

The V and J genes are TRBV6-1 and TRBJ2-7, with a possible D match to TRBD2 (5 bases). Per germline, CDR1 MNHNS and CDR2 SASEGT. The CDR3 covers 14 residues. V lost 3 bases to trimming and J lost 0 bases, with 9 bases between them. The CDR3 DNA is TGTGCCAGCAGTGAGACGGGAAGCTCCTACGAGCAGTACTTC. This gives the protein CASSETGSSYEQYF.

The chain employs TRBV6-5 and TRBJ2-7; D possibly uses TRBD1 or TRBD2 (5 bases each). This CDR3 is 14 amino acids long. The V and J ends lost 2 bases and 1 base respectively, with 9 bases between them. Germline lookup yields CDR1 MNHEY and CDR2 SVGAGI. This chain's CDR3 is CASSYGTHSYEQYF. The CDR3 nucleotides read TGTGCCAGCAGTTACGGGACCCATTCCTACGAGCAGTACTTC.